This record looks at one TCR beta chain sequence and its context. This sample was included in a study of T cell responses to AZD1222 COVID-19 vaccine. CDR3 length equals 16 residues. Germline values: CDR1 MDHEN, CDR2 SYDVKM. The junction had 9 bases not matched to a gene; V was cut back by 6 bases and J by 3 bases. The assay was immunoSEQ multiplex PCR, and TCRdb's table has in-frame clones only and misses some. The repertoire has roughly 100,000 clones, 80% to 90% of them found once; the top ten carry 7% to 10%. This TCR was recovered from an adult in good health. The input for sequencing was peripheral blood, taken on day 0 of AZD1222 vaccination. The rearrangement joins TRBV28 to TRBJ2-5; TRBD1 matches 11 bases. Written as DNA, the CDR3 is TGTGCCAGCAGGCTTGCCGGGACAGGGGGGGAAGAGACCCAGTACTTC. It is translated as CASRLAGTGGEETQYF.